This T cell receptor (beta chain) was profiled in a study of naive and memory T cell subsets. Both TRBC1 and TRBC2 were covered by a beta constant-region primer of two equimolar oligonucleotides. Nested alpha and beta constant-region primers with the SP2 primer drove four PCR rounds on ligated cDNA. TCRdb processed the UMI-ligation and nested PCR reads anew with MiXCR; each CDR3 protein has one entry. The repertoire holds 150,000 or so distinct CDR3 sequences, with about 20% as singletons. Notes on the study in general: Possibly reflecting memory cells re-expressing CD45RA, a few larger clonotypes occurred in naive repertoires, especially CD8.

V was pared by 5 bases and J by 3 bases, with 14 bases between. Germline V gene lookup returns CDR1 MNHNS and CDR2 SASEGT. This CDR3 has 14 residues. This clonotype was seen more than once but under ten times. The antigen is undetermined. The gene calls are TRBV6-1 and TRBJ2-7, with D tentatively TRBD1 (6 bases). Sequencing used naive CD4+ T cells from blood. The receptor was isolated from a human donor in good health. This chain's CDR3 is CASSSQQGRYEQYF. The CDR3 nucleotides read TGTGCCAGCAGTTCCCAGCAGGGGCGCTACGAGCAGTACTTC.